The 29 T cell receptor beta chains below come from one sample, sequenced in a study of blood T cell repertoires in COVID-19. Assay: immunoSEQ multiplex PCR; the TCRdb copy retains only in-frame clones and omits some. Here the sample spans almost 70,000 clones, 88% being singletons. The sequencing sample was made of peripheral blood. The receptors originated from a woman aged 70-85 years with acute or convalescent COVID-19.

This clone came up once. Sequence at one end of the junction differs from germline and may be a read error. The chain combines TRBV5-4 with TRBJ2-1, with TRBD1 matching 8 bases. The CDR3 contains 17 residues. Looked up from germline, CDR1 is SGHNT and CDR2 is YYREEE (reference sequence). The CDR3 protein is CASSPPVGTGDFNEQLF. CDR3 DNA: TGTGCCAGCAGCCCACCAGTCGGGACAGGCGACTTCAATGAGCAGCTCTTC.

This chain connects TRBV27 to TRBJ1-3; D might be TRBD1 (5 bases). V gave up 3 bases and J gave up 0 bases, with 9 bases separating them. Germline CDR1 and CDR2: MNHEY and SMNVEV (reference sequence). This CDR3 region has 15 residues. The CDR3 protein is CASSLGPSSGNTIYF. CDR3 DNA: TGTGCCAGCAGTTTGGGGCCGAGCTCTGGAAACACCATATATTTT.

The gene calls are TRBV11-3 and TRBJ2-1, with 12 bases identical to TRBD1. Germline values: CDR1 SGHNT, CDR2 YENEEA. The V segment lost 5 bases and the J segment 4 bases; nucleotides outside the gene matches: 3. The CDR3 loop spans 15 amino acids. The CDR3 sequence is CASSEGQGAYNEQFF. The CDR3 DNA is TGTGCCAGCAGCGAGGGACAGGGGGCATACAATGAGCAGTTCTTC.

In its sample, this clone was seen once. The chain combines TRBV11-2 with TRBJ2-2; possibly TRBD2 for D (6 bases). The V gene's germline CDR1 is SGHAT and CDR2 FQNNGV. V was clipped by 2 bases and J by 3 bases, with 7 bases between them. There are 14 residues in the CDR3. The CDR3 sequence is CASSLREDTGELFF. The CDR3 DNA reads as TGTGCCAGCAGCTTAAGGGAGGACACCGGGGAGCTGTTTTTT.

The J gene is TRBJ1-2, the V gene TRBV6-4; 7 bases are a match to TRBD1. Trimming removed 6 bases from V and 2 bases from J; junction bases left unmatched: 6. Germline V gives CDR1 MRHNA, CDR2 SNTAGT. The CDR3 has 14 residues. CDR3 DNA sequence: TGTGCCAGCAGCCCCCAGACAGGGAACTATGGCTACACCTTC. Translating gives CASSPQTGNYGYTF.

This clone was seen a handful of times. V usage is TRBV19 and J usage is TRBJ2-5; D not resolved. Trimming pared 1 base from V and 5 bases from J, leaving 14 bases between. Per the germline V gene, CDR1 is LNHDA and CDR2 is SQIVND (reference sequence). This CDR3 is built from 15 residues. The CDR3 region is CASSIGAGLRETQYF. CDR3 coding DNA: TGTGCCAGTAGTATAGGTGCAGGCCTCAGGGAGACCCAGTACTTC.

This clone has just a few counts. Here the CDR3 DNA reads TGTGCCAGTAGTCCTAACGGTGGAGAAGCCCAGCATTTT. Translated, it gives CASSPNGGEAQHF. This chain connects TRBV19 to TRBJ1-5; no firm D call. Germline assignment: CDR1 LNHDA and CDR2 SQIVND (reference sequence). Trimming shortened V by 5 bases and J by 11 bases, and 16 bases separated the two germline ends. The CDR3 has 13 residues.

The chain uses TRBV9 and TRBJ2-3; 11 bases fit TRBD2. The CDR3 totals 15 residues. Unmatched junction bases numbered 3, after V lost 3 bases and J lost 3 bases. CDR1 is SGDLS, CDR2 YYNGEE, per germline. The CDR3 DNA follows: TGTGCCAGCAGCGGTAGCGGGGGGGCGACAGATACGCAGTATTTT. Translated: CASSGSGGATDTQYF.

J is TRBJ2-3 and V is TRBV6-2 or TRBV6-3; 7 bases agree with TRBD2. The germline V gene encodes CDR1 MNHEY and CDR2 SVGEGT. The CDR3 contains 16 residues. Losses at the gene ends were 5 bases for V and 4 bases for J; bases not matched to a gene: 12. CDR3 loop: CASSTGMTSRADTQYF. The CDR3 DNA reads TGTGCCAGCAGTACGGGTATGACTAGCCGAGCAGATACGCAGTATTTT.

This clone occurred once. V and J are TRBV19 and TRBJ2-5; D may be TRBD1 (6 bases). V was cut by 8 bases and J by 4 bases, with 14 bases left in between. The CDR3 spans 13 residues. Germline loops: CDR1 LNHDA, CDR2 SQIVND (reference sequence). CDR3 coding DNA: TGTGCCAGTCGAGAACAGGGAGTAGAGACCCAGTACTTC. This translates into CASREQGVETQYF.

The rearrangement joins TRBV28 to TRBJ1-2; D possibly corresponds to TRBD1 (6 bases). Germline CDR1 is MDHEN and CDR2 is SYDVKM. V was pared by 6 bases and J by 7 bases, with 12 bases between. This CDR3 spans 12 amino acids. The CDR3 loop is CASSPGGAGYTF. DNA of the CDR3: TGTGCCAGCAGCCCCGGGGGGGCTGGCTACACCTTC.

A remark on this clone: Other DNA variants within this sample encode the same CDR3. The V and J genes are TRBV5-1 and TRBJ2-5; perhaps TRBD2 as D (5 bases). Between the trimmed V and J ends, which lost 0 bases and 3 bases, there was a span of 6 bases. This CDR3 has 13 amino acids. Germline V gene data show CDR1 as SGHRS and CDR2 as YFSETQ. The CDR3 is CASSLAGKETQYF. DNA for the CDR3: TGCGCCAGCAGCTTGGCGGGGAAAGAGACCCAGTACTTC.

DNA of the CDR3: TGTGCCAGCAGTCACTCTAGCCGCTCGTACAATGAGCAGTTCTTC. Its translation: CASSHSSRSYNEQFF. The rearrangement uses TRBV28 and TRBJ2-1; TRBD2 might be the D (5 bases). Deletions cut 5 bases from V and 4 bases from J, with 15 bases between. This CDR3 is built from 15 residues. Germline V gene data show CDR1 as MDHEN and CDR2 as SYDVKM.

This rearrangement joins TRBV3-1 (or the pseudogene TRBV3-2) to TRBJ2-5, with 10 bases that match TRBD1. V shed 2 bases, J shed 2 bases, and the junction held 2 bases outside the gene matches. This CDR3 region has 15 residues. Germline V gene data show CDR1 as LGHDT and CDR2 as YNNKEL (reference sequence). The CDR3 loop is CASSQWDRGQETQYF. Here the CDR3 DNA reads TGTGCCAGCAGCCAATGGGACAGGGGACAAGAGACCCAGTACTTC.

The V and J genes are TRBV25-1 and TRBJ2-3, with TRBD1 matching 7 bases. The CDR3 runs 16 residues. Losses at the gene ends were 7 bases for V and 3 bases for J; bases not matched to a gene: 13. Germline assignment: CDR1 MGHDK and CDR2 SYGVNS. The DNA for the CDR3 is TGTGCCAGCACCCCGAGGATGGGCAGGGGGACAGATACGCAGTATTTT. Translating gives CASTPRMGRGTDTQYF.

The gene calls are TRBV29-1 and TRBJ1-1; tentatively, D is TRBD1 (6 bases). This CDR3 has 14 residues. Germline-derived CDR1 and CDR2 are SQVTM and ANQGSEA. V lost 4 bases and J 2 bases, leaving 14 bases between the germline ends. The CDR3 DNA is TGCAGCGTTGTTATGGGGGCAATAAACACTGAAGCTTTCTTT. Encoded protein: CSVVMGAINTEAFF.

The V call is TRBV28, the J call TRBJ2-1; D possibly corresponds to TRBD2 (5 bases). This CDR3 contains 14 residues. Germline loops: CDR1 MDHEN, CDR2 SYDVKM. Trimming took off 4 bases at V and 5 bases at J, with 12 bases between the two ends. The CDR3 bases are TGTGCCAGCAGTTCTGGCTCGGGGAACAATGAGCAGTTCTTC. Its protein is CASSSGSGNNEQFF.

This chain connects TRBV5-4 to TRBJ2-7, with D unclear. Per the germline V gene, CDR1 is SGHNT and CDR2 is YYREEE (reference sequence). V was clipped by 5 bases and J by 1 base, with 10 bases between them. CDR3 length equals 13 residues. Here the CDR3 DNA reads TGTGCCAGCAGTTCGACTTATTCCTACGAGCAGTACTTC. Protein sequence: CASSSTYSYEQYF. The full variable domain, with the rest looked up from reference TRBV5-4 and TRBJ2-7, is ETGVTQSPTHLIKTRGQQVTLRCSSQSGHNTVSWYQQALGQGPQFIFQYYREEENGRGNFPPRFSGLQFPNYSSELNVNALELDDSALYLCASSSTYSYEQYFGPGTRLTVT.

The rearrangement joins TRBV11-2 to TRBJ2-5; tentative D call: TRBD1 (5 bases). Looked up from germline, CDR1 is SGHAT and CDR2 is FQNNGV. Trimming shortened V by 2 bases and J by 2 bases, and 9 bases separated the two germline ends. This CDR3 has 14 amino acids. CDR3 in amino acids: CASSLRAGQETQYF. DNA of the CDR3: TGTGCCAGCAGCTTAAGGGCAGGGCAAGAGACCCAGTACTTC.

The chain uses TRBV2 and TRBJ2-3, with 10 positions matching TRBD2. The V segment lost 7 bases and the J segment 1 base; nucleotides outside the gene matches: 5. The germline CDR1 and CDR2 sequences are SNHLY and FYNNEI. The CDR3 consists of 15 residues. The CDR3 sequence: CASTWGTSGTDTQYF. The CDR3 bases are TGTGCCAGCACGTGGGGGACTAGCGGCACAGATACGCAGTATTTT.

This clone was found once. This chain joins TRBV10-3 and TRBJ2-7; 7 bases align to TRBD1. The length of the CDR3 is 14 residues. CDR1 and CDR2 from the germline V gene are ENHRY and SYGVKD. V was pared by 0 bases and J by 5 bases, with 4 bases of the junction left unmatched. The CDR3 reads CAISESGQPNEQYF. In DNA form, the CDR3 reads TGTGCCATCAGTGAGTCGGGACAGCCGAACGAGCAGTACTTC.

The chain links TRBV6-5 to TRBJ1-2; perhaps TRBD1 as D (5 bases). The germline gives CDR1 MNHEY, CDR2 SVGAGI. This CDR3 contains 13 residues. V gave up 7 bases and J gave up 3 bases, with 12 bases separating them. This chain's CDR3 is CASTRALDYGYTF. In DNA form, the CDR3 reads TGTGCCAGCACCAGGGCTTTGGACTATGGCTACACCTTC.

This sequence joins TRBV29-1 and TRBJ1-3; D not resolved. V shed 7 bases and J shed 0 bases, with 13 bases lying between them. CDR1 and CDR2 (germline): SQVTM, ANQGSEA. There are 14 residues in the CDR3. Here the CDR3 reads CSAGEQYSGNTIYF. The DNA of the CDR3 is TGCAGCGCTGGAGAACAGTACTCTGGAAACACCATATATTTT.

The V call is TRBV5-4, the J call TRBJ2-1; perhaps TRBD2 as D (6 bases). V was pared by 0 bases and J by 8 bases, with 18 bases between. This CDR3 spans 16 amino acids. From germline, CDR1 is SGHNT and CDR2 YYREEE (reference sequence). CDR3 nucleotides: TGTGCCAGCAGCTTGGCACGGTTGACTAGGGGCCATGAGCAGTTCTTC. It specifies CASSLARLTRGHEQFF.

As to this clone: Other DNA sequences of this sample code for an identical CDR3. V usage is TRBV29-1 and J usage is TRBJ1-2, with 8 bases lining up with TRBD1. With 6 bases clipped from V and 2 bases from J, the junction kept 5 bases outside the gene matches. This CDR3 is built from 13 residues. The V gene's germline CDR1 is SQVTM and CDR2 ANQGSEA. CDR3 sequence reads: CSVDRGANYGYTF. CDR3 sequence (DNA): TGCAGCGTCGACAGGGGCGCAAACTATGGCTACACCTTC.

This clone turned up a few times. V is TRBV28 and J is TRBJ1-4, with D maybe TRBD1 (5 bases). The CDR3 runs 16 residues. CDR1 and CDR2 (germline): MDHEN, SYDVKM. The ends were cut back, 8 bases at V and 3 bases at J, with 19 bases in the middle. The CDR3 DNA is TGTGCCAGCGGCCCTGGAGGGCTGGGGGCTAATGAAAAACTGTTTTTT. Protein: CASGPGGLGANEKLFF.

The genes are TRBV15 and TRBJ1-3; D not certain. Germline assignment: CDR1 LNHNV and CDR2 YYDKDF (reference sequence). CDR3 size: 15 residues. With 5 bases removed from V and 1 base from J, the gap between germline ends came to 12 bases. The CDR3 DNA sequence: TGTGCCACCAGCCCCCGAGGGAATTCTGGAAACACCATATATTTT. Translated, it gives CATSPRGNSGNTIYF.

This clone was found a few times. The V and J genes are TRBV19 and TRBJ1-1; unclear D gene. Germline CDR1 and CDR2: LNHDA and SQIVND (reference sequence). The V end lost 5 bases, the J end lost 6 bases, and 16 bases lay between the germline ends. CDR3 length equals 14 residues. The CDR3 coding sequence is TGTGCCAGTAGTTTTTCGCTCCCGGGTGCTGAAGCTTTCTTT. Protein sequence: CASSFSLPGAEAFF. Full variable domain (missing parts from reference TRBV19 and TRBJ1-1): DGGITQSPKYLFRKEGQNVTLSCEQNLNHDAMYWYRQDPGQGLRLIYYSQIVNDFQKGDIAEGYSVSREKKESFPLTVTSAQKNPTAFYLCASSFSLPGAEAFFGQGTRLTVV.

The gene calls are TRBV6-6 and TRBJ1-1; tentatively, D is TRBD1 (6 bases). Trimming removed 5 bases at V and 3 bases at J, with 10 bases between. Per germline, CDR1 MNHNY and CDR2 SVGAGI (reference sequence). The CDR3 consists of 13 residues. CDR3 coding DNA: TGTGCCAGCAGTACAGAGGGGGACACTGAAGCTTTCTTT. It codes for CASSTEGDTEAFF.